The following is a T cell receptor (beta chain) sequence with its context. Antigen specificity is unknown. The data are from a study of cytomegalovirus exposure and HLA in healthy donors. Study conclusions and caveats: Exclusion as indistinguishable affected some V segments, including TRBV6-2 and TRBV6-3. TCR beta chain V- and J-gene trimming was linked, in a later analysis, to a missense variant in DCLRE1C.

CDR3 length: 17 amino acids. The V and J ends lost 5 bases and 6 bases respectively, with 23 bases between them. CDR1 SGHDN and CDR2 FVKESK come from the germline V gene. PCR was performed using 60 Vbeta and 13 Jbeta primers. The protocol was immunoSEQ multiplex PCR, while the TCRdb copy is restricted to in-frame clones and leaves out a portion. The table has around 150,000 clones, approximately 61% seen once. This chain links TRBV14 with TRBJ2-1, with a possible D match to TRBD2 (7 bases). Source material: PBMCs. The clonotype originates from a human donor in good health. This chain's CDR3 is CASSGRGAGVSGNEQFF. The CDR3 nucleotides read TGTGCCAGCAGCGGCCGGGGGGCGGGAGTGTCGGGCAATGAGCAGTTCTTC.